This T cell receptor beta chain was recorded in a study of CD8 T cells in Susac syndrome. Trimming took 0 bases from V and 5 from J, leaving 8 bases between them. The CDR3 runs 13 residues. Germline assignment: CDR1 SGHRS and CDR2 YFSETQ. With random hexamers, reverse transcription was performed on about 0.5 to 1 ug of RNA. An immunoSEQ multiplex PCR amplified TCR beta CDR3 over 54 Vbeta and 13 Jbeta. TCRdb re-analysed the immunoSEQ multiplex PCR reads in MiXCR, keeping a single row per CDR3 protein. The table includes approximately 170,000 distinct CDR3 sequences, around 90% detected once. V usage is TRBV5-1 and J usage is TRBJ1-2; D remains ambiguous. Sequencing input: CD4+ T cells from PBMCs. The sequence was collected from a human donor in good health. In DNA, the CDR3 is TGCGCCAGCAGCTTGGACCAGATTTATGGCTACACCTTC. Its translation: CASSLDQIYGYTF. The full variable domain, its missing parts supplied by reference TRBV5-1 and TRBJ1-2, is KAGVTQTPRYLIKTRGQQVTLSCSPISGHRSVSWYQQTPGQGLQFLFEYFSETQRNKGNFPGRFSGRQFSNSRSEMNVSTLELGDSALYLCASSLDQIYGYTFGSGTRLTVV.